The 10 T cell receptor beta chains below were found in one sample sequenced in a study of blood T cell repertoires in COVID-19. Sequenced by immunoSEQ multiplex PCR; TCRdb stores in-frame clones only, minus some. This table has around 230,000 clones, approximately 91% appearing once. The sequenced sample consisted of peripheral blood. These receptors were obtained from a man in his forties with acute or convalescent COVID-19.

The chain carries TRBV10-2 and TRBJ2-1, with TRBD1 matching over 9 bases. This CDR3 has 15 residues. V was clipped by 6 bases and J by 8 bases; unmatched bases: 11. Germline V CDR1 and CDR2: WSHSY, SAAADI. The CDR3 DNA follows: TGCGCCAGCAGGAATACCGGGACAGGGAGGGATGAGCAGTTCTTC. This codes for CASRNTGTGRDEQFF.

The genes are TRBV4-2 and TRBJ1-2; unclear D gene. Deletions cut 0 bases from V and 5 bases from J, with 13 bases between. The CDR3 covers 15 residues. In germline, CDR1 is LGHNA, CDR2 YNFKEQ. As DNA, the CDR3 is TGTGCCAGCAGCCAAGAGCTAAAAACGACTTATGGCTACACCTTC. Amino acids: CASSQELKTTYGYTF.

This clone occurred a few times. CDR3 nucleotides: TGTGCCAGCAAGGGGGGGGCCTCCAGTAGGAATTCACCCCTCCACTTT. This gives the protein CASKGGASSRNSPLHF. The V call is TRBV2, the J call TRBJ1-6; D may be TRBD1 (6 bases). The germline V gene has CDR1 SNHLY and CDR2 FYNNEI. This CDR3 spans 16 amino acids. With 7 bases removed from V and 7 bases from J, the gap between germline ends came to 20 bases.

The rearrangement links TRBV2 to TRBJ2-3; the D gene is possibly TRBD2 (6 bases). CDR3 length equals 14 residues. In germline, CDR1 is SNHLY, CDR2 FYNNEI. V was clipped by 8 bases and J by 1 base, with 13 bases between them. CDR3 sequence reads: CASSRGLGTDTQYF. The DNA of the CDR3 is TGTGCCAGCTCGCGGGGCCTAGGCACAGATACGCAGTATTTT.

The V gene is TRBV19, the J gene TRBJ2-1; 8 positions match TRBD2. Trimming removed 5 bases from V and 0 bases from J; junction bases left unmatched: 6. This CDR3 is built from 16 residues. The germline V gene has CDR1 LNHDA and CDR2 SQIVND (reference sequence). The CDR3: CASSPGGGGSYNEQFF. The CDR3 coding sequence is TGTGCCAGTAGTCCCGGGGGGGGCGGCTCCTACAATGAGCAGTTCTTC.

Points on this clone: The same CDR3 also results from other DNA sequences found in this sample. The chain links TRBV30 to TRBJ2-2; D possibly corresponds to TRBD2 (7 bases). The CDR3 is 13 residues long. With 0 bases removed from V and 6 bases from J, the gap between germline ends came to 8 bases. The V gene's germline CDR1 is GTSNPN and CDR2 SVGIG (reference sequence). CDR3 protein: CAWSVGGAGELFF. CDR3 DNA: TGTGCCTGGAGTGTAGGGGGGGCCGGGGAGCTGTTTTTT.

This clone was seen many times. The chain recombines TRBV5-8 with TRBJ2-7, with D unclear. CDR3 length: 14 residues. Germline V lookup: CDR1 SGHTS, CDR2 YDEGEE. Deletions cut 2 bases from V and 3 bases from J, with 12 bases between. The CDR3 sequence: CASSLMAGYYEQYF. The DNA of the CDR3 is TGTGCCAGCAGCTTAATGGCAGGTTACTACGAGCAGTACTTC. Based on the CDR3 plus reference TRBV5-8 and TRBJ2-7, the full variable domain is EAGVTQSPTHLIKTRGQQATLRCSPISGHTSVYWYQQALGLGLQFLLWYDEGEERNRGNFPPRFSGRQFPNYSSELNVNALELEDSALYLCASSLMAGYYEQYFGPGTRLTVT.

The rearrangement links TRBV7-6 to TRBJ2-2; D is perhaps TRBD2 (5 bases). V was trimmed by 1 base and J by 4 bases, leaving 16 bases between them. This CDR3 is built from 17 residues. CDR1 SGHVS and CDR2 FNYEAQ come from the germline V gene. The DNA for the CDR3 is TGTGCCAGCAGCTTAGTAACGTCTAGCTCGTTCACCGGGGAGCTGTTTTTT. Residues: CASSLVTSSSFTGELFF.

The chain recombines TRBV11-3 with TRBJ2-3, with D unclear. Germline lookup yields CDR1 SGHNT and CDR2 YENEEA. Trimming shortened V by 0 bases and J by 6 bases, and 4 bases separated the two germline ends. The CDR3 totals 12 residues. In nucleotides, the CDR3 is TGTGCCAGCAGCTTAGATGCGGATACGCAGTATTTT. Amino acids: CASSLDADTQYF.

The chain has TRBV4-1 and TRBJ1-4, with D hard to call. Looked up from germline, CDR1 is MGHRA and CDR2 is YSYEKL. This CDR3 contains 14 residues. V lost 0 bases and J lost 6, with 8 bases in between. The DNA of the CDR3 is TGCGCCAGCAGCCAAGAGCAGGTGGATGAAAAACTGTTTTTT. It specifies CASSQEQVDEKLFF.